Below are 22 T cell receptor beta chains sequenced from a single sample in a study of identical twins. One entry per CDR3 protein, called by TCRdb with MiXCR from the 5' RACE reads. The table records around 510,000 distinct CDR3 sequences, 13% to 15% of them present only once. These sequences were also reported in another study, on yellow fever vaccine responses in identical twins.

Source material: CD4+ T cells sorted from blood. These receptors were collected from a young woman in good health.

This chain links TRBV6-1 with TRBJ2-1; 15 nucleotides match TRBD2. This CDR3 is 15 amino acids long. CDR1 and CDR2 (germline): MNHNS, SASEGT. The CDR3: CVNRGLAGGPGEQFF. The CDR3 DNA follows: TGTGTCAACAGAGGACTAGCGGGAGGGCCTGGCGAGCAGTTCTTC.

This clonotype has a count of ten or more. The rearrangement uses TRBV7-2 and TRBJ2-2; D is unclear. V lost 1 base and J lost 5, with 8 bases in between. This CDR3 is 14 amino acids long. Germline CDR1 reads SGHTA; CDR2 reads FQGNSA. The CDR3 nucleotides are TGTGCCAGCAGCTTAGGTGGCAGTACCGGGGAGCTGTTTTTT. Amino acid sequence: CASSLGGSTGELFF.

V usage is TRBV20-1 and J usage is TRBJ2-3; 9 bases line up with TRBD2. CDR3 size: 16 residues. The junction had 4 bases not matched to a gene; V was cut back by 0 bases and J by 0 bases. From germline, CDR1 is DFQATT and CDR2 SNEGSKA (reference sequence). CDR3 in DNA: TGCAGTGCTAGAGATAGGGCGGGGGGGAGCACAGATACGCAGTATTTT. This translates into CSARDRAGGSTDTQYF.

The CDR3 reads CASGPGGLGTDTQYF. The CDR3, as DNA: TGTGCTAGTGGCCCCGGGGGGCTAGGCACAGATACGCAGTATTTT. The chain joins TRBV12-5 to TRBJ2-3; TRBD2 might be the D (7 bases). Germline V gene lookup returns CDR1 LGHNT and CDR2 FRNRAP. The ends were cut back, 6 bases at V and 1 base at J, with 14 bases in the middle. The CDR3 covers 15 residues.

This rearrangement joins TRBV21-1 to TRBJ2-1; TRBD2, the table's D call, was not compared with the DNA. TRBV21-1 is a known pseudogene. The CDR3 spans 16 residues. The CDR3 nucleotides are TGTGCCAGCAGCAACGGCCCGATAACCCCCTACAATGAGCAGTTCTTC. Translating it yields CASSNGPITPYNEQFF.

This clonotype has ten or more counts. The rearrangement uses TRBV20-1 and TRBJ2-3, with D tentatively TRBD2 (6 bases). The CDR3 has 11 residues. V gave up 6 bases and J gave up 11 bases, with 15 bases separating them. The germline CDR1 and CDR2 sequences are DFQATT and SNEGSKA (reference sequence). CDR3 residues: CSALYAGRQYF. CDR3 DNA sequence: TGCAGTGCCCTTTATGCGGGGAGGCAGTATTTT.

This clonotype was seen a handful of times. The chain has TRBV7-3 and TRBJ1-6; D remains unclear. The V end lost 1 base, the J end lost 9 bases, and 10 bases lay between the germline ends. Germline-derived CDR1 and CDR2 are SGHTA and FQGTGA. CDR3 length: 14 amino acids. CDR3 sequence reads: CASSLKGRTSPLHF. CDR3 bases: TGTGCCAGCAGCTTAAAGGGTAGGACTTCACCCCTCCACTTT.

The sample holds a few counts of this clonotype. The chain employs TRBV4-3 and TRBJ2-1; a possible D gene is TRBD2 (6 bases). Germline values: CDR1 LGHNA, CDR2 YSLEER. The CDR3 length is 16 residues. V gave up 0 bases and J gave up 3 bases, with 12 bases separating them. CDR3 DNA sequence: TGCGCCAGCAGCCAAGAACTAGCAACTTACTACAATGAGCAGTTCTTC. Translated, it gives CASSQELATYYNEQFF.

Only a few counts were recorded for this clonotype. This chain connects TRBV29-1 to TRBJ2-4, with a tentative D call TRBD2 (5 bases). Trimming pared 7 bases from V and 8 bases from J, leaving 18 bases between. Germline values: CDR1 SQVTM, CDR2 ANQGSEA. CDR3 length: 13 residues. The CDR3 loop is CSARRAVPDIQYF. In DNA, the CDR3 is TGCAGCGCTCGGCGGGCGGTTCCGGACATTCAGTACTTC.

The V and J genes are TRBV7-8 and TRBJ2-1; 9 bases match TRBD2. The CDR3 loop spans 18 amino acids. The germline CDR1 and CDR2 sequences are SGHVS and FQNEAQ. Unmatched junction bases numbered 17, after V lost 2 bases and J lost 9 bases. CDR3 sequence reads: CASSLHLSASSGKGEQFF. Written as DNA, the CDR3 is TGTGCCAGCAGCTTACATTTGTCGGCGTCTAGCGGGAAGGGTGAGCAGTTCTTC. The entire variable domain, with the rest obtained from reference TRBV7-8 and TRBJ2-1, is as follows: GAGVSQSPRYKVAKRGQDVALRCDPISGHVSLFWYQQALGQGPEFLTYFQNEAQLDKSGLPSDRFFAERPEGSVSTLKIQRTQQEDSAVYLCASSLHLSASSGKGEQFFGPGTRLTVL.

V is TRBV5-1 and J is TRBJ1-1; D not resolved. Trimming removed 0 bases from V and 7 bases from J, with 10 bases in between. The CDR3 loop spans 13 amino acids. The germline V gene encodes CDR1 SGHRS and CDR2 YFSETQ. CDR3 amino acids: CASSLDLGFEAFF. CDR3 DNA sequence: TGCGCCAGCAGCTTGGATTTGGGGTTTGAAGCTTTCTTT.

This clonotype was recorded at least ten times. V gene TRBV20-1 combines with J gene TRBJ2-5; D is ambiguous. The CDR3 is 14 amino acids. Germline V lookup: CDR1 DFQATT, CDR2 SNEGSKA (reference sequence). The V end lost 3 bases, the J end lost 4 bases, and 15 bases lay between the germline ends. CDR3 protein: CSARQLIVAETQYF. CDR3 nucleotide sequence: TGCAGTGCTAGGCAACTGATTGTTGCAGAGACCCAGTACTTC.

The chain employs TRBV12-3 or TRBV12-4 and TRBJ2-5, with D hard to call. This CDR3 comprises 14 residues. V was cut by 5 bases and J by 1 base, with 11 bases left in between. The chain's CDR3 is CASSRGRVQETQYF. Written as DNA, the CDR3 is TGTGCCAGCAGTCGAGGAAGGGTCCAAGAGACCCAGTACTTC.

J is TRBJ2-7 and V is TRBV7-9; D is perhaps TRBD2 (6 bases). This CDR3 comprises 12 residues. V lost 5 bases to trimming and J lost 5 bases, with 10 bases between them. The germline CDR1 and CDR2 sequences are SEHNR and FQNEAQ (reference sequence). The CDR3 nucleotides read TGTGCCAGCAGCGGGGGGTCCCACGAGCAGTACTTC. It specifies CASSGGSHEQYF. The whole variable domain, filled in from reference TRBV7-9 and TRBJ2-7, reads DTGVSQNPRHKITKRGQNVTFRCDPISEHNRLYWYRQTLGQGPEFLTYFQNEAQLEKSRLLSDRFSAERPKGSFSTLEIQRTEQGDSAMYLCASSGGSHEQYFGPGTRLTVT.

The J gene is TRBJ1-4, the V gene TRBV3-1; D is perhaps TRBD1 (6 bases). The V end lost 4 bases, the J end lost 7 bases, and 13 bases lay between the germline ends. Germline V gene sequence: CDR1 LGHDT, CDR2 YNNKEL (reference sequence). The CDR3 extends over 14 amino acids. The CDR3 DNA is TGTGCCAGCAGCCCAGACCGACAGGTTGAAAAACTGTTTTTT. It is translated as CASSPDRQVEKLFF.

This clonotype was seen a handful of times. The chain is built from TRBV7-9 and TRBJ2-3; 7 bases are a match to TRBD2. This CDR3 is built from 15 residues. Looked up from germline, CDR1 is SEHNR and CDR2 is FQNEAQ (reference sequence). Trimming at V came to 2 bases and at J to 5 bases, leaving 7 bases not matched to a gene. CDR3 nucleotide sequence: TGTGCCAGCAGCTTAAAGCGGGAATGGGGAGATACGCAGTATTTT. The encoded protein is CASSLKREWGDTQYF.

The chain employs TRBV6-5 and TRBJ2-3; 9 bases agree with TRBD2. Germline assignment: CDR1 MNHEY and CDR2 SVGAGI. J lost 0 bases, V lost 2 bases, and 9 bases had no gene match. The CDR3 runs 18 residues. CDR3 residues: CASSYKSLAGSSTDTQYF. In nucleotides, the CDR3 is TGTGCCAGCAGTTACAAGTCGCTAGCGGGGTCTAGCACAGATACGCAGTATTTT.

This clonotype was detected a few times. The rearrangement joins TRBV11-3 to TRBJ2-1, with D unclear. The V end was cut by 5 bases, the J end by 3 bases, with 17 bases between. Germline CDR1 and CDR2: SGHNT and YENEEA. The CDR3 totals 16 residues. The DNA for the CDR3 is TGTGCCAGCAGCCTAGGTCCTTCGCCAGGCTACAATGAGCAGTTCTTC. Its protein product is CASSLGPSPGYNEQFF.

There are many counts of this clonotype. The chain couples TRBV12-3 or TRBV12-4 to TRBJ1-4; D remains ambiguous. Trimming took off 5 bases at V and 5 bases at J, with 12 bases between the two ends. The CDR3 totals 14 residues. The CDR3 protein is CASSGLGNNEKLFF. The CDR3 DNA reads TGTGCCAGCAGTGGACTGGGGAACAATGAAAAACTGTTTTTT.

The CDR3 is CASSLFGGAQPQHF. CDR3 DNA: TGTGCCAGCAGCTTATTTGGGGGTGCTCAGCCCCAGCATTTT. The chain is built from TRBV11-2 and TRBJ1-5, with a weak D call TRBD1 (5 bases). CDR1 is SGHAT and CDR2 is FQNNGV in the germline V gene. This CDR3 contains 14 residues. V was cut by 2 bases and J by 6 bases, with 11 bases left in between.

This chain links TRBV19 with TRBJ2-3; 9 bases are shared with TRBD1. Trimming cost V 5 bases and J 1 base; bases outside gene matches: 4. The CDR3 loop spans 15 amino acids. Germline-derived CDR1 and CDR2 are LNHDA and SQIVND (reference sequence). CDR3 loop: CASSPWTGGTDTQYF. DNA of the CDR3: TGTGCCAGTAGTCCATGGACAGGGGGCACAGATACGCAGTATTTT. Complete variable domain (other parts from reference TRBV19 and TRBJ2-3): DGGITQSPKYLFRKEGQNVTLSCEQNLNHDAMYWYRQDPGQGLRLIYYSQIVNDFQKGDIAEGYSVSREKKESFPLTVTSAQKNPTAFYLCASSPWTGGTDTQYFGPGTRLTVL.

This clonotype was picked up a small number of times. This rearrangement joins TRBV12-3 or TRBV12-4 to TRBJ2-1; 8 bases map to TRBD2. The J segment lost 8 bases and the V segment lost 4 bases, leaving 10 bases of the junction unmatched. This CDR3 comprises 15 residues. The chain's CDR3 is CASSSRTSLIYEQFF. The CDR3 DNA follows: TGTGCCAGCAGTTCCCGGACTAGCCTCATATATGAGCAGTTCTTC.